Listed here are 20 T cell receptor beta chains from one sample, sequenced in a study of blood T cells in healthy people across ages. Primers used in a second PCR of about 6 to 12 cycles were a sample-barcoded 5' primer and a J-beta primer mix. TCRdb re-derived calls from the 5' RACE reads in MiXCR, one entry per CDR3 protein. The sample has about 1,000,000 distinct CDR3 sequences; 40% to 45% are singletons. The material sequenced was blood. These receptor sequences come from a woman in her sixties or seventies in good health.

This clonotype came up a few times. The chain has TRBV10-3 and TRBJ2-7; tentatively, D is TRBD2 (5 bases). V lost 2 bases and J 3 bases, leaving 8 bases between the germline ends. The germline gives CDR1 ENHRY, CDR2 SYGVKD. This CDR3 spans 13 amino acids. This CDR3 reads CAISEATNYEQYF. The CDR3 DNA reads as TGTGCCATCAGTGAGGCGACTAACTACGAGCAGTACTTC.

The gene calls are TRBV12-3 or TRBV12-4 and TRBJ1-1, with 7 bases fitting TRBD1. The CDR3 length is 14 residues. J was trimmed by 2 bases and V by 6 bases; bases with no gene match: 6. The CDR3 is CASRAGQINTEAFF. CDR3 sequence (DNA): TGTGCCAGCAGGGCGGGACAGATCAACACTGAAGCTTTCTTT.

The V call is TRBV9, the J call TRBJ2-5; D might be TRBD2 (8 bases). V was pared by 0 bases and J by 11 bases, with 20 bases between. Germline V gene data show CDR1 as SGDLS and CDR2 as YYNGEE. The CDR3 loop spans 15 amino acids. The CDR3 DNA is TGTGCCAGCAGCGTAGGGGGACTAGGGGGCAATGAGCAGTACTTC. Translation: CASSVGGLGGNEQYF.

This clonotype appeared a single time. This chain connects TRBV20-1 to TRBJ1-1; D gene ambiguous. Germline CDR1 is DFQATT and CDR2 is SNEGSKA (reference sequence). The CDR3 is 13 amino acids. With 3 bases removed from V and 3 bases from J, the gap between germline ends came to 11 bases. The CDR3 reads CSASHKEDTEAFF. In nucleotides, the CDR3 is TGCAGTGCTAGCCACAAAGAGGACACTGAAGCTTTCTTT.

The chain employs TRBV27 and TRBJ2-1; D ambiguous. Near its end, the DNA agrees better with TRBJ2-7, so the J call may be wrong. The CDR3 extends over 15 amino acids. Germline V lookup: CDR1 MNHEY, CDR2 SMNVEV (reference sequence). The DNA of the CDR3 is TGTGCCAGCAGTAGATCCGGTCCCTCCTACAATGAGCAGTACTTC. This codes for CASSRSGPSYNEQYF.

The chain carries TRBV25-1 and TRBJ2-5, with TRBD1 as a possible D gene (5 bases). The germline CDR1 and CDR2 sequences are MGHDK and SYGVNS. CDR3 length: 13 residues. Trimming cost V 8 bases and J 1 base, with 11 bases left between them. Here the CDR3 DNA reads TGTGCCAGCGATACAGGCACCCAAGAGACCCAGTACTTC. Its protein is CASDTGTQETQYF.

This rearrangement joins TRBV29-1 to TRBJ2-1, with 11 bases aligning to TRBD2. The germline V gene encodes CDR1 SQVTM and CDR2 ANQGSEA. Germline trimming cut 0 bases from V and 4 bases from J; bases unmatched to any gene: 8. The CDR3 runs 17 residues. The CDR3 spells CSVEDYSLAGGYNEQFF. For the CDR3, the DNA is TGCAGCGTTGAAGATTATAGCCTAGCGGGAGGTTACAATGAGCAGTTCTTC.

The J gene is TRBJ2-5, the V gene TRBV15, with D perhaps matching TRBD1 (6 bases). The V and J ends lost 0 bases and 1 base respectively, with 18 bases between them. Per the germline V gene, CDR1 is LNHNV and CDR2 is YYDKDF (reference sequence). The CDR3 has 18 amino acids. Here the CDR3 DNA reads TGTGCCACCAGCAGAGATAGGAGTACAGGGAGCATCCAAGAGACCCAGTACTTC. Its translation: CATSRDRSTGSIQETQYF.

The chain carries TRBV5-5 and TRBJ2-1; perhaps TRBD2 as D (6 bases). Trimming stripped 4 bases from V and 7 bases from J, with 18 bases between. The CDR3 totals 15 residues. Germline V gene lookup returns CDR1 SGHKS and CDR2 YYEKEE (reference sequence). The CDR3 nucleotides read TGTGCCAGCAGCCTGTCGGGGCTAGCGACTAATGAGCAGTTCTTC. Encoded protein: CASSLSGLATNEQFF.

This clonotype appeared a few times. The V and J genes are TRBV12-3 or TRBV12-4 and TRBJ2-1, with D tentatively TRBD1 or TRBD2 (5 bases each). Trimming removed 3 bases at V and 10 bases at J, with 10 bases between. This CDR3 comprises 12 residues. CDR3 protein: CASSLGDQEQFF. CDR3 DNA sequence: TGTGCCAGCAGTTTGGGGGACCAAGAGCAGTTCTTC.

This clonotype turned up a few times. The rearrangement links TRBV13 to TRBJ2-3; 7 bases agree with TRBD2. CDR3 size: 15 residues. Per germline, CDR1 PRHDT and CDR2 FYEKMQ (reference sequence). J lost 3 bases, V lost 1 base, and 4 bases had no gene match. The CDR3 bases are TGTGCCAGCAGCTTAGACGGACTAGGTACAGATACGCAGTATTTT. This gives the protein CASSLDGLGTDTQYF.

The table lists this clonotype with a few counts. The genes are TRBV6-1 and TRBJ2-7; TRBD2 aligns across 13 bases. Germline assignment: CDR1 MNHNS and CDR2 SASEGT. The CDR3 covers 15 residues. V was pared by 5 bases and J by 3 bases, with 4 bases of the junction left unmatched. The CDR3 DNA is TGTGCCAGCAGTCGAGGGACTAGCGGGAACTACGAGCAGTACTTC. Its protein product is CASSRGTSGNYEQYF.

This clonotype showed up many times. This chain's CDR3 is CSVLTPGLAGYEQYF. In DNA form, the CDR3 reads TGCAGCGTCCTCACCCCGGGACTAGCGGGATACGAGCAGTACTTC. The chain is built from TRBV29-1 and TRBJ2-7; TRBD2 aligns across 13 bases. Germline CDR1 SQVTM, CDR2 ANQGSEA. The V segment lost 6 bases and the J segment 4 bases; nucleotides outside the gene matches: 9. The CDR3 has 15 residues.

V and J are TRBV20-1 and TRBJ2-3; 9 bases map to TRBD2. The V segment lost 1 base and the J segment 5 bases; nucleotides outside the gene matches: 4. The germline V gene has CDR1 DFQATT and CDR2 SNEGSKA (reference sequence). The CDR3 totals 14 residues. CDR3 sequence: CSARVAGGGDTQYF. CDR3 DNA sequence: TGCAGTGCTAGAGTTGCGGGAGGGGGAGATACGCAGTATTTT.

In its sample, this clonotype was seen a few times. The genes are TRBV4-2 and TRBJ2-1; perhaps D is TRBD1 or TRBD2 (5 bases each). This CDR3 region has 16 residues. CDR1 and CDR2 from the germline V gene are LGHNA and YNFKEQ. Trimming shortened V by 1 base and J by 1 base, and 11 bases separated the two germline ends. Here the CDR3 reads CASSQVGTQSYNEQFF. CDR3 sequence (DNA): TGTGCCAGCAGCCAAGTCGGGACCCAGTCCTACAATGAGCAGTTCTTC.

The rearrangement joins TRBV21-1 to TRBJ2-7; the table's D call, TRBD1, was not checked against the DNA. TRBV21-1 is marked as a pseudogene. The CDR3 runs 14 residues. CDR3 DNA sequence: TGTGCCAGCAGCCACCGGGACAGCCTCTACGAGCAGTACTTC. Its protein product is CASSHRDSLYEQYF.

The rearrangement uses TRBV27 and TRBJ2-7; the match to TRBD2 covers 7 bases. V lost 3 bases to trimming and J lost 0 bases; unmatched junction nucleotides: 5. The CDR3 totals 15 residues. Germline V gene data show CDR1 as MNHEY and CDR2 as SMNVEV (reference sequence). Here the CDR3 reads CASSFSRTSSYEQYF. In DNA form, the CDR3 reads TGTGCCAGCAGTTTTTCAAGGACTAGCTCCTACGAGCAGTACTTC.

This clonotype has more than one count but fewer than ten. Here the CDR3 reads CASIGPRGGRIEQYF. The CDR3 nucleotides are TGTGCCAGCATAGGGCCGCGAGGGGGAAGGATCGAGCAGTACTTC. The chain combines TRBV6-1 with TRBJ2-7, with a possible D match to TRBD1 (6 bases). The V end lost 7 bases, the J end lost 6 bases, and 22 bases lay between the germline ends. The CDR3 runs 15 residues. Germline V CDR1 and CDR2: MNHNS, SASEGT.

This clonotype has only a few counts. The chain is built from TRBV10-3 and TRBJ2-1; 13 bases are a match to TRBD2. V lost 5 bases and J lost 4; bases outside the gene matches: 14. Germline V gives CDR1 ENHRY, CDR2 SYGVKD. CDR3 length: 19 residues. CDR3 in amino acids: CAISRTSGRSANPYNEQFF. CDR3 DNA: TGTGCCATCAGTAGGACTAGCGGGAGATCTGCAAATCCGTACAATGAGCAGTTCTTC.

The chain carries TRBV5-1 and TRBJ2-1; 13 nucleotides line up with TRBD2. CDR1 and CDR2 (germline): SGHRS, YFSETQ. Trimming took 4 bases from V and 7 from J; bases not matched to a gene: 2. There are 14 residues in the CDR3. The CDR3 coding sequence is TGCGCCAGCAGCGGGACTAGCGGGAAAAATGAGCAGTTCTTC. Its translation: CASSGTSGKNEQFF. Drawing the rest from reference TRBV5-1 and TRBJ2-1, the complete variable domain is KAGVTQTPRYLIKTRGQQVTLSCSPISGHRSVSWYQQTPGQGLQFLFEYFSETQRNKGNFPGRFSGRQFSNSRSEMNVSTLELGDSALYLCASSGTSGKNEQFFGPGTRLTVL.